These 23 T cell receptor beta chains came from one sample sequenced in a study. One entry per CDR3 protein, called by TCRdb with MiXCR from the 5' RACE reads. The top ten hold under 3.5% of the sample, which has about 40,000 distinct CDR3 sequences, under 20% seen once. Sequencing used naive CD4+ T cells sorted from a lymph node. The subset denotes: naive CD4+ T cells, CD4+CD45RA+CD25-. All receptors come from a female donor with breast cancer.

V is TRBV29-1 and J is TRBJ2-7; 8 bases line up with TRBD1. The V gene end was trimmed by 7 bases and the J gene end by 5 bases; junction bases not matched to a gene: 4. CDR3 size: 11 residues. The V gene's germline CDR1 is SQVTM and CDR2 ANQGSEA. CDR3: CSARTGNEQYF. CDR3 coding DNA: TGCAGCGCCCGGACAGGGAACGAGCAGTACTTC.

The chain is built from TRBV5-1 and TRBJ2-2; D is possibly TRBD1 (5 bases). V was pared by 1 base and J by 1 base, with 11 bases between. Germline loops: CDR1 SGHRS, CDR2 YFSETQ. This CDR3 is built from 16 residues. The CDR3 region is CASSLLPTVNTGELFF. The CDR3 DNA reads as TGCGCCAGCAGCTTGCTACCGACAGTGAACACCGGGGAGCTGTTTTTT.

The chain has TRBV10-3 and TRBJ2-1; tentatively, D is TRBD2 (5 bases). The germline gives CDR1 ENHRY, CDR2 SYGVKD. This CDR3 has 14 residues. Deletions cut 9 bases from V and 4 bases from J, with 16 bases between. The CDR3 DNA follows: TGTGCCATGAGCGACGGGATTGGGTACAATGAGCAGTTCTTC. Translating it yields CAMSDGIGYNEQFF.

A remark on this clonotype: Given a much more abundant clone one base away, this may be a read error. V gene TRBV7-2 combines with J gene TRBJ1-2; tentative D call: TRBD1 (5 bases). CDR3 size: 15 residues. CDR1 and CDR2 (germline): SGHTA, FQGNSA. V shed 5 bases and J shed 6 bases, with 19 bases lying between them. CDR3 protein: CASSHSRGAIDGYTF. The CDR3 DNA follows: TGTGCCAGCAGCCACTCAAGGGGCGCGATCGATGGCTACACCTTC.

The J gene is TRBJ1-4, the V gene TRBV7-2; D ambiguous. Deletions cut 2 bases from V and 1 base from J, with 2 bases between. This CDR3 is built from 13 residues. Germline-derived CDR1 and CDR2 are SGHTA and FQGNSA. The CDR3 region is CASSLQTNEKLFF. In nucleotides, the CDR3 is TGTGCCAGCAGCTTACAAACTAATGAAAAACTGTTTTTT.

This chain joins TRBV7-3 and TRBJ2-7; TRBD1 matches 11 bases. The CDR3 is 15 amino acids. CDR1 and CDR2 (germline): SGHTA, FQGTGA. Losses at the gene ends were 3 bases for V and 1 base for J; bases not matched to a gene: 2. The CDR3 sequence: CASSLGTGGSYEQYF. The CDR3 bases are TGTGCCAGCAGCTTGGGGACAGGGGGGTCCTACGAGCAGTACTTC.

This clonotype has at least ten counts. The chain joins TRBV11-2 to TRBJ1-1; D uncertain. The germline V gene encodes CDR1 SGHAT and CDR2 FQNNGV. Deletions cut 5 bases from V and 3 bases from J, with 7 bases between. The CDR3 extends over 12 amino acids. CDR3: CASSPRHTEAFF. The CDR3 DNA sequence: TGTGCCAGCAGCCCTCGACACACTGAAGCTTTCTTT.

The rearrangement uses TRBV12-3 or TRBV12-4 and TRBJ1-6, with 7 nucleotides matching TRBD1. V was pared by 7 bases and J by 6 bases, with 3 bases of the junction left unmatched. The CDR3 runs to 13 residues. CDR3 DNA sequence: TGTGCCAGCACACGGGACAGTAATTCACCCCTCCACTTT. Translated, it gives CASTRDSNSPLHF.

This clonotype came up many times. The chain is built from TRBV9 and TRBJ1-4, with 7 bases that match TRBD1. This CDR3 is 15 amino acids long. The trim removed 3 bases at V and 7 bases at J, leaving 9 bases unmatched. Germline assignment: CDR1 SGDLS and CDR2 YYNGEE. The CDR3 nucleotides are TGTGCCAGCAGCGAGACCGGGACAGTACTTGAAAAACTGTTTTTT. Its protein is CASSETGTVLEKLFF.

The table lists this clonotype with many counts. The chain employs TRBV7-6 and TRBJ2-5; no clear D gene. V was shortened by 3 bases and J by 1 base, with 12 bases between the two germline ends. The germline V gene has CDR1 SGHVS and CDR2 FNYEAQ. The CDR3 sequence is 15 residues long. The CDR3 sequence is CASSLSFGSQETQYF. CDR3 sequence (DNA): TGTGCCAGCAGCTTGTCTTTCGGCAGCCAAGAGACCCAGTACTTC.

This rearrangement joins TRBV20-1 to TRBJ2-7; 11 positions match TRBD2. This CDR3 spans 15 amino acids. Germline V gives CDR1 DFQATT, CDR2 SNEGSKA (reference sequence). V trimming: 5 bases; J trimming: 2 bases; junction bases outside the gene matches: 8. The DNA of the CDR3 is TGCAGTGCTCCGCGACTAGCGGGACCTACCTACGAGCAGTACTTC. Protein sequence: CSAPRLAGPTYEQYF.

This clonotype has a handful of counts. V usage is TRBV25-1 and J usage is TRBJ2-7; the D is unclear. The germline gives CDR1 MGHDK, CDR2 SYGVNS. Trimming cost V 6 bases and J 4 bases, with 10 bases left between them. This CDR3 is built from 12 residues. The chain's CDR3 is CASSPSHYEQYF. The DNA for the CDR3 is TGTGCCAGCAGCCCCTCACATTACGAGCAGTACTTC.

This clonotype was observed a handful of times. The V and J genes are TRBV4-1 and TRBJ2-7, with D perhaps matching TRBD1 (6 bases). The CDR3 loop spans 17 amino acids. Germline V gene data show CDR1 as MGHRA and CDR2 as YSYEKL. The V gene lost 1 base and the J gene lost 3 bases, with 19 bases spanning the gap. The chain's CDR3 is CASSQGDGKGDYYEQYF. The CDR3 region has the DNA TGCGCCAGCAGCCAAGGAGATGGGAAGGGGGATTACTACGAGCAGTACTTC.

This clonotype has more than one count but fewer than ten. The chain has TRBV5-1 and TRBJ2-1; 8 positions match TRBD2. With V trimmed by 0 bases and J by 7 bases, 9 bases remained unmatched. Looked up from germline, CDR1 is SGHRS and CDR2 is YFSETQ. This CDR3 is built from 16 residues. The CDR3 DNA reads TGCGCCAGCAGCTTGGGGGCGCGGGAGGACAAAAATGAGCAGTTCTTC. Translating gives CASSLGAREDKNEQFF.

In this sample, this clonotype turned up a few times. The junction departs from germline at one end; a sequencing error may be responsible. This chain uses TRBV7-2 with TRBJ2-3; the D is unclear. Germline-derived CDR1 and CDR2 are SGHTA and FQGNSA. The length of the CDR3 is 13 residues. The CDR3 DNA reads TGTGCCGGCAGCCCCCCAAAGGCAGATACGCAGTATTTT. This codes for CAGSPPKADTQYF. Drawing the rest from reference TRBV7-2 and TRBJ2-3, the complete variable domain is GAGVSQSPSNKVTEKGKDVELRCDPISGHTALYWYRQSLGQGLEFLIYFQGNSAPDKSGLPSDRFSAERTGGSVSTLTIQRTQQEDSAVYLCAGSPPKADTQYFGPGTRLTVL.

This clonotype has only a few counts. The V call is TRBV11-3, the J call TRBJ2-5; 7 bases agree with TRBD1. This CDR3 has 12 residues. CDR1 SGHNT and CDR2 YENEEA come from the germline V gene. J was trimmed by 5 bases and V by 5 bases; bases with no gene match: 2. The CDR3 reads CASSPDRETQYF. The DNA for the CDR3 is TGTGCCAGCAGCCCGGACAGGGAGACCCAGTACTTC.

V is TRBV7-2 and J is TRBJ2-3; the D is unclear. V lost 1 base and J lost 6, with 5 bases in between. This CDR3 spans 12 amino acids. CDR1 SGHTA and CDR2 FQGNSA come from the germline V gene. In DNA form, the CDR3 reads TGTGCCAGCAGCTTAGGCAGGGATACGCAGTATTTT. It encodes CASSLGRDTQYF.

This clonotype was detected many times. This chain joins TRBV6-6 and TRBJ1-2; D might be TRBD1 (5 bases). In germline, CDR1 is MNHNY, CDR2 SVGAGI (reference sequence). V lost 6 bases to trimming and J lost 6 bases, with 14 bases between them. This CDR3 is built from 13 residues. CDR3 sequence: CASRPGQRDGYTF. The CDR3 DNA is TGTGCCAGCAGGCCAGGGCAGAGAGATGGCTACACCTTC.

At least ten counts were recorded for this clonotype. CDR3 loop: CSAVGDANYEQYF. The CDR3 nucleotides read TGCAGTGCAGTGGGGGACGCGAACTACGAGCAGTACTTC. The V call is TRBV20-1, the J call TRBJ2-7; either TRBD1 or TRBD2 may supply D (5 bases each). This CDR3 is built from 13 residues. Germline V gene lookup returns CDR1 DFQATT and CDR2 SNEGSKA (reference sequence). V shed 6 bases and J shed 3 bases, with 15 bases lying between them.

This clonotype appeared a few times. The chain joins TRBV21-1 to TRBJ2-3; the D call of TRBD1 is as the table states it, not checked on the DNA. TRBV21-1 is a pseudogene segment. CDR3 length: 13 amino acids. As DNA, the CDR3 is TGTGCCAGCATCCAGCGGACCGGGGATACGCAGTATTTT. The encoded protein is CASIQRTGDTQYF.

The chain recombines TRBV5-1 with TRBJ1-6; D might be TRBD1 (5 bases). Germline values: CDR1 SGHRS, CDR2 YFSETQ. The CDR3 is 14 amino acids. V lost 4 bases and J 7 bases, leaving 12 bases between the germline ends. The CDR3 here is CASSVAGTNSPLHF. CDR3 nucleotides: TGCGCCAGCAGCGTAGCCGGGACCAATTCACCCCTCCACTTT.

In the case of this clonotype: Given a much more abundant clone one base away, this may be a read error. The gene calls are TRBV24-1 and TRBJ1-1, with D uncertain. CDR3 size: 11 residues. Germline-derived CDR1 and CDR2 are KGHDR and SFDVKD. In nucleotides, the CDR3 is TGTGCCACCAGCACTGACGGTGAAGCTTACTTT. Translation gives CATSTDGEAYF.

This clonotype was picked up a small number of times. CDR3 amino acids: CASSRTPPGQPKNIQYF. The DNA of the CDR3 is TGCGCCAGCAGTCGAACCCCGCCCGGCCAGCCCAAAAACATTCAGTACTTC. The V call is TRBV4-1, the J call TRBJ2-4; D is undetermined. V was trimmed by 6 bases and J by 2 bases, leaving 20 bases between them. CDR1 is MGHRA and CDR2 is YSYEKL in the germline V gene. This CDR3 comprises 17 residues.